These T cell receptor beta chains were read from a single sample in a study of CD8 T cells in Susac syndrome. TCRdb itself ran the immunoSEQ multiplex PCR reads through MiXCR, one entry per CDR3 protein. Among under 200,000 distinct CDR3 sequences listed, roughly 91% were seen once. Sequenced material: CD4+ T cells from PBMCs. The receptor source for this set is a human donor with Susac syndrome. Both conserved end residues are part of each CDR3. A D gene is named only where the DNA matches it firmly. Size is omitted from some rows. Given values are once, few, many or a class for expanded clones.

D	size	V	J	CDR3	DNA
-	-	TRBV13	TRBJ1-2	CASSSGRGNYGYTF	TGTGCCAGCAGCTCGGGACGGGGGAACTATGGCTACACCTTC
-	-	TRBV3-1	TRBJ1-3	CASSQDLGTGSGNTIYF	TGTGCCAGCAGCCAAGATTTAGGAACAGGGTCTGGAAACACCATATATTTT
-	few	TRBV5-6	TRBJ2-5	CASSLGSETQYF	TGTGCCAGCAGCTTGGGATCGGAGACCCAGTATTTC
-	-	TRBV5-1	TRBJ1-1	CASSLDPLGEAFF	TGCGCCAGCAGCTTGGATCCCCTCGGTGAAGCTTTCTTT
-	-	TRBV2	TRBJ2-7	CASSGLSSSYEQYF	TGTGCCAGCAGTGGGTTAAGTAGCTCCTACGAGCAGTACTTC
TRBD2	-	TRBV15	TRBJ2-7	CATSSDTSGHSYEQYF	TGTGCCACCAGCAGCGATACTAGCGGGCACTCCTACGAGCAGTACTTC
TRBD2	-	TRBV4-2	TRBJ2-7	CASSPLTSGSANEQYF	TGTGCCAGCAGCCCCCTAACTAGCGGGAGTGCCAACGAGCAGTACTTC
TRBD1	-	TRBV20-1	TRBJ1-5	CSAGTGQGDRPQHF	TGCAGTGCTGGAACAGGACAGGGCGACCGGCCCCAGCATTTT
-	-	TRBV28	TRBJ2-1	CASGSPQGLSSYNEQFF	TGTGCCAGCGGGAGTCCTCAGGGGCTGAGCTCCTACAATGAGCAGTTCTTC
TRBD1	-	TRBV11-2	TRBJ1-2	CTSSRDRARYGYTF	TGTACCAGCAGCCGAGACAGGGCACGTTATGGCTACACCTTC
-	-	TRBV18	TRBJ2-1	CASSPRIAYPGANEQFF	TGTGCCAGCTCACCTAGAATAGCGTATCCAGGGGCCAATGAGCAGTTCTTC
-	-	TRBV3-1	TRBJ2-7	CASTLGGSYEQYF	TGTGCCAGCACGCTGGGCGGCTCCTACGAGCAGTACTTC
TRBD1	-	TRBV29-1	TRBJ2-7	CSGQRDSSYEQYF	TGCAGCGGACAACGGGACAGTAGCTACGAGCAGTACTTC
TRBD2	-	TRBV19	TRBJ2-3	CASSIAASGATDTQYF	TGTGCCAGTAGTATAGCGGCGAGCGGGGCCACAGATACGCAGTATTTT
-	-	TRBV20-1	TRBJ1-1	CSARRQGQWTEAFF	TGCAGTGCGAGACGCCAGGGGCAATGGACTGAAGCTTTCTTT
TRBD1	-	TRBV12-3/TRBV12-4	TRBJ1-1	CASSRDSKDTEAFF	TGTGCCAGCAGTCGGGACAGCAAAGACACTGAAGCTTTCTTT
-	-	TRBV20-1	TRBJ2-2	CSARDLVRGGELFF	TGCAGTGCTAGAGACCTCGTGCGGGGCGGGGAGCTGTTTTTT
-	-	TRBV2	TRBJ1-2	CASSRRDGYTF	TGTGCCAGCAGTCGCAGGGATGGCTACACCTTC
-	-	TRBV18	TRBJ1-1	CASSRRQGTNTEAFF	TGTGCCAGCTCACGACGGCAGGGAACGAACACTGAAGCTTTCTTT
TRBD2	-	TRBV6-6	TRBJ2-5	CASSYSLAGMETQYF	TGTGCCAGCAGTTACTCTTTAGCGGGTATGGAGACCCAGTACTTC
-	-	TRBV7-8	TRBJ2-7	CASSLERDEQYF	TGTGCCAGCAGCTTAGAGAGGGACGAGCAGTACTTC
-	-	TRBV4-1	TRBJ2-4	CASSQDPIAKNIQYF	TGCGCCAGCAGCCAAGATCCAATAGCCAAAAACATTCAGTACTTC